This T cell receptor beta chain is from a study of blood T cells in healthy people across ages. A J-beta primer mix and a sample-barcoded 5' primer were used in a second PCR of roughly 6 to 11 cycles. From the 5' RACE reads, TCRdb called clonotypes with MiXCR, one entry per CDR3 protein. Here the sample spans some 760,000 distinct CDR3 sequences, around 25% being singletons. This CDR3 is 14 amino acids long. V gave up 5 bases and J gave up 1 base, with 9 bases separating them. Germline loops: CDR1 SGHRS, CDR2 YFSETQ. This clonotype occurred many times. This same sample was also taken into another study, of T cells of mothers and their children. According to that study: Study donors consisted of a few healthy Caucasian mothers and their six children. Overlap measured in related mother-child pairs was slightly, non-significantly higher than in unrelated pairs.

This chain joins TRBV5-1 and TRBJ2-2; D remains ambiguous. The sequence was collected from a boy under 18 in good health. The sequencing input was blood. DNA of the CDR3: TGCGCCAGCAGTCTTCTAGGGAACACCGGGGAGCTGTTTTTT. Its translation: CASSLLGNTGELFF.